This T cell receptor (beta chain) was found in a study of shared clonotypes between healthy human individuals. As defined, naive CD8 cells were CD45RO-negative and positively selected for CCR7, with terminally differentiated effector memory CD45RA+ cells excluded. V shed 1 base and J shed 7 bases, with 10 bases lying between them. The CDR3 runs to 12 residues. Germline V gene sequence: CDR1 SQVTM, CDR2 ANQGSEA. The count of this clone is one. Its antigen is not known. The study, taken as a whole, reports: Generation probabilities were higher for clonotypes shared across all four sorted-subset donors than for unshared ones. Clonotypes that were shared across a handful of donors made up roughly 5% of naive CD4 clonotypes.

In the source study's methods: ImmunoSEQ sequences covered only the junction and lacked quality scores; filtering therefore differed. The repertoire was sequenced with immunoSEQ multiplex PCR; TCRdb's copy has only in-frame clones and lacks some. V and J calls plus clone size are reproduced from that table; the DNA served to infer D and trimming. The data show millions of clones, less than 95% seen once. The clonotype originates from a man younger than 35 in good health. The genes are TRBV29-1 and TRBJ2-5; D gene uncertain. The sequencing input was naive CD8+ T cells sorted from blood. CDR3: CSVEGAERTQYF. As DNA, the CDR3 is TGCAGCGTTGAAGGGGCTGAGAGGACCCAGTACTTC. Filled out from reference TRBV29-1 and TRBJ2-5, the complete variable domain reads SAVISQKPSRDICQRGTSLTIQCQVDSQVTMMFWYRQQPGQSLTLIATANQGSEATYESGFVIDKFPISRPNLTFSTLTVSNMSPEDSSIYLCSVEGAERTQYFGPGTRLLVL.